This is a list of T cell receptor beta chains from one sample in a study of shared clonotypes between healthy human individuals. TCRdb keeps only in-frame clones here, not all; method: immunoSEQ multiplex PCR. This table holds 2,500,000 or so clones, roughly 90% found once. Sequences were obtained from naive CD4+ T cells from PBMCs. The receptors come from a man between 18 and 29 years old in good health. Some clones in this sample may be carry-over from other donors' samples. The CDR3 runs from the conserved cysteine through the conserved F or W. D genes are given only for firm matches. Only some rows state a clone size, as once, few, many or a class for expanded clones.

size	D	J	V	DNA	CDR3
NA	TRBD1	TRBJ2-7	TRBV7-8	TGTGCCAGCAGCCTGACAGGGGCCCCTCCCGAGCAGTACTTC	CASSLTGAPPEQYF
NA	TRBD1	TRBJ2-3	TRBV5-1	TGCGCCAGCAGCTTCTTAGGACAGGGGAAGACAGATACGCAGTATTTT	CASSFLGQGKTDTQYF
once	NA	TRBJ1-5	TRBV19	TGTGCCAGTAGTATTATAGGTAAAAGGATAAATCAGCCCCAGCATTTT	CASSIIGKRINQPQHF
NA	NA	TRBJ1-2	TRBV28	TGTGCCAGCAGCCAGGGGCCGACCTATGGCTACACCTTC	CASSQGPTYGYTF
NA	TRBD1	TRBJ2-7	TRBV28	TGTGCCAGCAGAGTGACAGGGCTCCGCTACGAGCAGTACTTC	CASRVTGLRYEQYF
NA	NA	TRBJ2-4	TRBV19	TGTGCCAGTAGTATTCCGGGCAGCAACTCCAAAAACATTCAGTACTTC	CASSIPGSNSKNIQYF
once	NA	TRBJ2-1	TRBV2	TGTGCCAGCAGTGGTAGCTCCTACAATGAGCAGTTCTTC	CASSGSSYNEQFF
NA	NA	TRBJ2-7	TRBV7-8	TGTGCCAGCAGCCAGGTCTCGTCCGGAGATTACGAGCAGTACTTC	CASSQVSSGDYEQYF
NA	NA	TRBJ1-4	TRBV7-9	TGTGCCAGCAGCTTAGGTGGGGGGACGGAAGTACTGTTTTTT	CASSLGGGTEVLFF
NA	NA	TRBJ2-7	TRBV27	TGTGCCAGCAGTCCCCGTTGGGGCAACTCCTACGAGCAGTACTTC	CASSPRWGNSYEQYF
NA	NA	TRBJ1-3	TRBV7-8	TGTGCCAGCAGCTTATGGTCCGGTGGCTCTGGAAACACCATATATTTT	CASSLWSGGSGNTIYF
NA	NA	TRBJ2-7	TRBV6-1	TGTGCCAGCAGTGAAGCGGTAGGGGTCGGGCAGTACTTC	CASSEAVGVGQYF
NA	TRBD1	TRBJ1-5	TRBV7-2	TGTGCCAGCAGCCCAGGGGGCAGGGGCAATCAGCCCCAGCATTTT	CASSPGGRGNQPQHF
NA	TRBD2	TRBJ2-7	TRBV7-2	TGTGCCAGCAGCCAAGCGGGACTAGGTTCCTACGAGCAGTACTTC	CASSQAGLGSYEQYF
once	NA	TRBJ2-1	TRBV27	TGTGCCAGCAGTCCCATTAGGGCCCATGAGCAGTTCTTC	CASSPIRAHEQFF
NA	TRBD1	TRBJ1-1	TRBV19	TGTGCCAGTCAATTACTAAGGACAGGCAACACTGAAGCTTTCTTT	CASQLLRTGNTEAFF
NA	TRBD1	TRBJ2-5	TRBV18	TGTGCCAGCTCACCGGCAACCGGGACAGGGGAAGGAGAGACCCAGTACTTC	CASSPATGTGEGETQYF
NA	TRBD2	TRBJ2-7	TRBV5-1	TGCGCCAGCAGCCTAGCGGGACTAGAATTGGACGAGCAGTACTTC	CASSLAGLELDEQYF
NA	NA	TRBJ1-5	TRBV28	TGTGCCAGCAGTCTGAGTCAGCCCCAGCATTTT	CASSLSQPQHF
NA	TRBD1	TRBJ2-1	TRBV9	TGTGCCAGCAGCGTAGCCCCACAGGGGAATGAGCAGTTCTTC	CASSVAPQGNEQFF
NA	TRBD1	TRBJ1-5	TRBV6-5	TGTGCCAGCAGCCCCAGGGGGTGGGGCAATCAGCCCCAGCATTTT	CASSPRGWGNQPQHF
NA	NA	TRBJ1-1	TRBV6-6	TGTGCCAGCAGTGATCGGGCTGACACTGAAGCTTTCTTT	CASSDRADTEAFF
few	NA	TRBJ1-1	TRBV6-6	TGTGCCAGCAGTTACTCGATAGGCGGGGGAGAAGCTTTCTTT	CASSYSIGGGEAFF
NA	TRBD1	TRBJ2-2	TRBV18	TGTGCCAGCTCCCCTGGGACAGGGGCGAACACCGGGGAGCTGTTTTTT	CASSPGTGANTGELFF
NA	NA	TRBJ2-3	TRBV18	TGTGCCAGCTCATTGGACCCTAGCACAGATACGCAGTATTTT	CASSLDPSTDTQYF
NA	NA	TRBJ2-1	TRBV21-1	TGTGCCAGCAGCTGGGGGGAGTGGAGGGAGGGGTTAAATGAGCAGTTCTTC	CASSWGEWREGLNEQFF
NA	NA	TRBJ2-2	TRBV7-6	TGTGCCAGCAGCTTAGGTAGACCGAACACCGGGGAGCTGTTTTTT	CASSLGRPNTGELFF
NA	NA	TRBJ2-3	TRBV7-2	TGTGCCAGCAGCTTGGTGGCTAGTCGGGTCAAGGATACGCAGTATTTT	CASSLVASRVKDTQYF
NA	TRBD2	TRBJ2-1	TRBV7-6	TGTGCCAGCAGCTTATTGTGGGCAAGGGGGACTAGCGCTTTCTCCTACAATGAGCAGTTCTTC	CASSLLWARGTSAFSYNEQFF
once	NA	TRBJ2-3	TRBV29-1	TGCAGCGCCAGGGACATTTCTAGCACAGATACGCAGTATTTT	CSARDISSTDTQYF
NA	NA	TRBJ1-2	TRBV7-8	TGTGCCAGCAGCTTAGGAGGTTTGGGAATCTATGGCTACACCTTC	CASSLGGLGIYGYTF
NA	NA	TRBJ2-7	TRBV19	TGTGCCACGAAAGGAGAGTACGAGCAGTACTTC	CATKGEYEQYF
NA	NA	TRBJ2-2	TRBV6-5	TGTGCCAGCAGGATCGGACTGGGAAACACCGGGGAGCTGTTTTTT	CASRIGLGNTGELFF
NA	NA	TRBJ2-2	TRBV6-6	TGTGCCAGCACCCCAGCGAACACCGGGGAGCTGTTTTTT	CASTPANTGELFF
NA	TRBD1	TRBJ2-1	TRBV7-3	TGTGCCAGCAGCTTATTTGGACAGGGAAACAATGAGCAGTTCTTC	CASSLFGQGNNEQFF
NA	TRBD2	TRBJ2-5	TRBV5-1	TGCGCCAGCAGCTTGGTACTAGCGGGAGAGGCAGAGACCCAGTACTTC	CASSLVLAGEAETQYF
once	TRBD2	TRBJ2-3	TRBV5-4	TGTGCCAGCAGCCCCCGGACTAGCGGGGTAAACACAGATACGCAGTATTTT	CASSPRTSGVNTDTQYF
NA	NA	TRBJ2-5	TRBV19	TGTGCCTGCCGGGACTCAAGCGGAGAGACCCAGTACTTC	CACRDSSGETQYF
NA	NA	TRBJ1-5	TRBV4-1	TGCGCCAGCAGCCTAGGACAACGCAATCAGCCCCAGCATTTT	CASSLGQRNQPQHF
NA	NA	TRBJ1-2	TRBV4-3	TGCGCCAGCAGCCAAGATTTCCCTAACTATGGCTACACCTTC	CASSQDFPNYGYTF
NA	TRBD2	TRBJ2-7	TRBV11-2	TGTGCCAGCAGCTTTTACGGCGGGAGGTACGAGCAGTACTTC	CASSFYGGRYEQYF
NA	TRBD2	TRBJ2-3	TRBV25-1	TGTGCCAGCGATGACTCGACTAGCGGGATTTATACGCAGTATTTT	CASDDSTSGIYTQYF
NA	NA	TRBJ2-3	TRBV5-1	TGCGCCAGCAGCGGACCCACGGCGGTTACAGATACGCAGTATTTT	CASSGPTAVTDTQYF
NA	NA	TRBJ1-5	TRBV30	TGTGCCTGGACCAGGGGAGGGAAGGAGCAGCCCCAGCATTTT	CAWTRGGKEQPQHF
NA	NA	TRBJ2-7	TRBV7-2	TGTGCCAGCAGCTTAGCTGGCGTAGGGGAGTACGAGCAGTACTTC	CASSLAGVGEYEQYF
NA	NA	TRBJ1-2	TRBV25-1	TGTGCCAGCAGTTGGGGGGGGACGGCGTATGGCTACACCTTC	CASSWGGTAYGYTF
NA	TRBD1	TRBJ1-2	TRBV28	TGTGCCAGCAGTTTTGGCGAGGGGGCTTATGGCTACACCTTC	CASSFGEGAYGYTF
NA	TRBD2	TRBJ2-7	TRBV4-1	TGCGCCAGCAGCCCTTTCGGACTAGCTCAACTGGTCGAGCAGTACTTC	CASSPFGLAQLVEQYF
NA	NA	TRBJ1-5	TRBV7-2	TGTGCCAGCAGCTCCAGAACCGGGATTAATCAGCCCCAGCATTTT	CASSSRTGINQPQHF
NA	NA	TRBJ2-7	TRBV7-9	TGTGCCAGCAGCGCCCCCCAGGGAAGCTCCTACGAGCAGTACTTC	CASSAPQGSSYEQYF
NA	NA	TRBJ2-7	TRBV25-1	TGTGCCAGCAGTGATACGGGACGGTCGGGCGAGCAGTACTTC	CASSDTGRSGEQYF
NA	NA	TRBJ2-3	TRBV27	TGTGCCAGCAGTTACTCCGACCGTATGGATACGCAGTATTTT	CASSYSDRMDTQYF
NA	NA	TRBJ2-7	TRBV25-1	TGTGCCAGCAGTATACCGGGACCTAACTCCTACGAGCAGTACTTC	CASSIPGPNSYEQYF
NA	NA	TRBJ1-2	TRBV30	TGTGCCTGGAGTTTCGGGGCCAGGGTAGGCTACACCTTC	CAWSFGARVGYTF
NA	NA	TRBJ2-5	TRBV4-1	TGCGCCAGCAGCCAAGGACCCTTGGAGACCCAGTACTTC	CASSQGPLETQYF
NA	NA	TRBJ1-3	TRBV5-5	TGTGCCAGCAGCTTGGCAGGCTCTGGAAACACCATATATTTT	CASSLAGSGNTIYF
NA	NA	TRBJ2-2	TRBV7-2	TGTGCCAGCAGCCAACGTACCGGGGAGCTGTTTTTT	CASSQRTGELFF
NA	NA	TRBJ2-5	TRBV28	TGTGCCAGCAGTTTAATCTCAGATCGAGAGACCCAGTACTTC	CASSLISDRETQYF
NA	NA	TRBJ1-2	TRBV28	TGTGCCAGCAGTGCCCCCCGGACCGCTAACTATGGCTACACCTTC	CASSAPRTANYGYTF